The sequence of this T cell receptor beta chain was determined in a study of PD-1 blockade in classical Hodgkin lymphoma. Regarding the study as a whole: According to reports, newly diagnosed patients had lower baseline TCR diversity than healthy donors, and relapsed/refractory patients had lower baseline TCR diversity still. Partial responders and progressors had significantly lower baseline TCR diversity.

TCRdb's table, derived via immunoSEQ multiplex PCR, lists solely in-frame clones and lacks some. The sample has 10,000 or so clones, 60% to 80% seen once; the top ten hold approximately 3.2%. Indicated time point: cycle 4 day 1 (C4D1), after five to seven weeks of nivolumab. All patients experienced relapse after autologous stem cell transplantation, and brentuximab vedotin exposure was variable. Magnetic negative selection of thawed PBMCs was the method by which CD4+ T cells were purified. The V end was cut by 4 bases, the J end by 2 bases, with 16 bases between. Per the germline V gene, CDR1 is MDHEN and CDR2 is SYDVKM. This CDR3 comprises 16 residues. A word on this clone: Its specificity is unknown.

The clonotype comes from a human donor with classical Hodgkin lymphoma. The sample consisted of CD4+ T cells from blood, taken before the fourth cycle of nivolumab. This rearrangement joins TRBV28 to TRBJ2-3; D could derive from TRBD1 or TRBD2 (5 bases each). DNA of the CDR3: TGTGCCAGCAGTTCCGGGACGAGAGCACCCACAGATACGCAGTATTTT. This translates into CASSSGTRAPTDTQYF.